This T cell receptor (beta chain) was captured in a study of blood T cells in healthy people across ages (dated by TCRdb to the mid-2010s). Background on the whole study: In model experiments, roughly one uniquely barcoded TCR beta cDNA molecule per two T cells was captured by template switching. Using deep sequencing normalized with unique cDNA molecular identifiers, the study measured how TCR beta repertoire diversity changes with age. The donors were split into four age groups: young (average about 16 years), middle-aged (about 40), aged (more than 60) and long-lived (about 74). Two additional independent replicas of 1 million unique cDNA reads from the same blood draw were analyzed for two donors (one aged 18 to 29 and one aged 80 or older). Donors of different ages were randomly distributed across sequencing lanes to avoid experimental bias. Overall study outcomes, separate from this receptor: Because donor CMV infection status was unknown, age-related changes in expanded clonotypes were potentially confounded. Observed TCR beta diversity per million T cells fell roughly linearly with age, and a significant reduction was already apparent by age roughly 40. Total diversity estimates from one million sequenced T cells were considered lower bounds and underestimates. The percentage of naive T cells measured by flow cytometry correlated strongly with observed TCR beta diversity. Bulk unsorted PBMC profiling prevented conclusive comparison of naive and antigen-experienced compartments. Compared with the aged group, the long-lived group had more naive CD4+ T cells, fewer expanded clones and increased TCR diversity, suggesting age selection.

Receptor amplification or capture employed 5' RACE. The instrument was an Illumina HiSeq 2500. A second PCR of roughly 6 to 11 cycles was run with a J-beta primer mix and a sample-barcoded 5' primer. A unique molecular identifier was introduced onto each TCR beta cDNA molecule by a template-switch 5' adaptor carrying 12 random nucleotides. Each sample yielded at least 3 million CDR3-containing paired-end reads. First-strand cDNA was synthesized from all RNA with the Mint cDNA synthesis kit, primed by a TRBC-specific oligonucleotide. After uracil-DNA glycosylase treatment, a first 18-cycle PCR used universal primers M1SS and BC2_uni_R on all cDNA. For the original study's pipeline: For normalization, 1 million high-quality reads, each with a distinct molecular identifier, were randomly selected from each sample. Reads sharing molecular identifiers were discarded rather than binned into consensus sequences. CDR3 identification, clonotype clustering and error correction used MiTCR with a Q25 quality threshold and the strictest error-elimination algorithm. A nonparametric unseen species model using Euler transformation provided a lower-bound estimate of total TCR beta diversity. The public reads were reprocessed in TCRdb via fastp at Q25 and MiXCR, keeping in-frame beta chains. Records with the same CDR3 protein are collapsed into one entry carrying the most frequent genes and DNA. For this entry, the V and J calls and clone size follow TCRdb and not the study's own pipeline. For this sample the table gives 700,000 to 900,000 distinct CDR3 sequences, of which about 53% were detected only once. Roughly 37% of the sample is held by the ten biggest clonotypes.

This clonotype was seen repeatedly, ten times or more. The clone's antigen remains unknown. Base qualities are not provided; no much larger clone lies one nucleotide away. For this chain, trimming is 6 bases at the V end and 5 bases at the J end, and the number of junction bases without a gene match is 9. CDR1 and CDR2, per the germline V gene (reference sequence), are DFQATT and SNEGSKA. The CDR3 goes from the cysteine to the phenylalanine over 13 residues. Only the CDR3 region is kept as DNA, spanning 39 bases read in frame from base 1. Systemically healthy Caucasian individuals from Russia, 35 to 50 in total and aged roughly 6 to 95 years, were included as donors. Approximately 9.3 milliliters of peripheral blood were drawn from each donor into EDTA-treated Vacutainer tubes. Ficoll-Paque density-gradient centrifugation was used to isolate PBMCs, with at least 6 million per sample. Trizol reagent was used to extract total RNA from PBMCs, with at least 6 micrograms per sample. For every donor, flow cytometry on a PBMC aliquot measured the percentage of naive CD45RAhigh/CD27high T cells.

The clonotype originates from a man older than 75 in good health. This chain joins TRBV20-1 to TRBJ1-1, with 7 bases in between that match TRBD1. The specimen was blood. The CDR3 amino acid sequence is: CSAETGTATEAFF. The DNA sequence reads TGCAGTGCGGAGACCGGGACAGCGACTGAAGCTTTCTTT.